This T cell receptor (beta chain) was recorded in a study of early T cells in non-severe SARS-CoV-2 infection. Across the whole study: With bulk RNA from unsorted whole blood as input, sequencing yielded unpaired chains.

This clonotype showed up many times. Germline V gene lookup returns CDR1 MNHEY and CDR2 SVGAGI. With 3 bases removed from V and 3 bases from J, the gap between germline ends came to 11 bases. CDR3 length equals 14 residues. From the 5' RACE reads, TCRdb called clonotypes with MiXCR, one entry per CDR3 protein. This repertoire shows 45,000 to 50,000 distinct CDR3 sequences, 5.5% to 8% found once; its top ten account for about 2.7%. The V call is TRBV6-5, the J call TRBJ1-2; D perhaps matches TRBD1 (6 bases). Material: whole blood, obtained at baseline. This TCR came from an adult who was a healthcare worker with PCR-confirmed SARS-CoV-2 infection or an uninfected control (not recorded which). CDR3: CASSYRAGDYGYTF. Written as DNA, the CDR3 is TGTGCCAGCAGTTATCGGGCAGGGGACTATGGCTACACCTTC.